One sample yielded the 17 T cell receptor beta chains listed below, sequenced in a study of T cells after yellow fever vaccination. MiXCR, applied by TCRdb to the 5' RACE reads, yields one record per CDR3 protein. This table holds some 550,000 distinct CDR3 sequences, over 15% found once. The sequencing used PBMCs, collected 15 days after the yellow fever booster vaccination. Receptors originate from a man in his thirties or forties who received the YFV17D yellow fever vaccine.

This clonotype came up a few times. The chain carries TRBV30 and TRBJ2-5, with D uncertain. V shed 4 bases and J shed 6 bases, with 6 bases lying between them. CDR1 and CDR2 from the germline V gene are GTSNPN and SVGIG (reference sequence). The CDR3 has 10 amino acids. The CDR3 coding sequence is TGTGCCTGGAAAGGCAAGACCCAGTACTTC. Translating it yields CAWKGKTQYF.

The chain has TRBV11-2 and TRBJ2-4, with 7 bases aligning to TRBD1. This CDR3 is 16 amino acids long. The J segment lost 1 base and the V segment lost 1 base, leaving 4 bases of the junction unmatched. CDR1 and CDR2 from the germline V gene are SGHAT and FQNNGV. The chain's CDR3 is CASSLGTGLAKNIQYF. The CDR3 coding sequence is TGTGCCAGCAGCTTAGGGACAGGACTGGCCAAAAACATTCAGTACTTC. Full variable domain (rest looked up from reference TRBV11-2 and TRBJ2-4): EAGVAQSPRYKIIEKRQSVAFWCNPISGHATLYWYQQILGQGPKLLIQFQNNGVVDDSQLPKDRFSAERLKGVDSTLKIQPAKLEDSAVYLCASSLGTGLAKNIQYFGAGTRLSVL.

This clonotype was picked up a small number of times. The V gene is TRBV12-3 or TRBV12-4, the J gene TRBJ2-7; D is possibly TRBD1 (6 bases). The CDR3 has 15 residues. Trimming left V 4 bases short and J 1 base short, with 14 bases between. CDR3: CASSWTGDRSYEQYF. In DNA, the CDR3 is TGTGCCAGCAGTTGGACGGGCGACAGGTCCTACGAGCAGTACTTC.

The CDR3 sequence: CASRKTSGSYEQYF. The CDR3 DNA is TGTGCCAGCAGAAAAACTAGCGGGAGTTACGAGCAGTACTTC. This chain uses TRBV28 with TRBJ2-7; 11 bases align to TRBD2. Trimming removed 6 bases from V and 4 bases from J; junction bases left unmatched: 5. Germline V gene data show CDR1 as MDHEN and CDR2 as SYDVKM. This CDR3 is 14 amino acids long.

The V call is TRBV20-1, the J call TRBJ2-7; D call uncertain. The CDR3 runs 11 residues. V lost 3 bases and J lost 2, with 5 bases in between. Germline CDR1 reads DFQATT; CDR2 reads SNEGSKA (reference sequence). CDR3 sequence (DNA): TGCAGTGCTAGGCAAGCCTACGAGCAGTACTTC. Protein sequence: CSARQAYEQYF.

This clonotype was observed a few times. The chain employs TRBV5-1 and TRBJ2-1; 9 nucleotides line up with TRBD1. Germline CDR1 and CDR2: SGHRS and YFSETQ. The CDR3 covers 11 residues. V shed 3 bases, J shed 16 bases, and the junction held 5 bases outside the gene matches. Written as DNA, the CDR3 is TGCGCCAGCAGCTCGACAGGGGGGCTTTTCTTC. Translated, it gives CASSSTGGLFF.

This chain uses TRBV7-2 with TRBJ2-5; 8 bases line up with TRBD2. The CDR3 has 15 residues. Looked up from germline, CDR1 is SGHTA and CDR2 is FQGNSA. V was pared by 1 base and J by 3 bases, with 4 bases of the junction left unmatched. The CDR3 DNA reads TGTGCCAGCAGCTTAGGGCTAGCGGGTAAAGAGACCCAGTACTTC. It codes for CASSLGLAGKETQYF.

The chain couples TRBV7-2 to TRBJ2-2; D is perhaps TRBD2 (5 bases). Trimming stripped 1 base from V and 9 bases from J, with 9 bases between. Germline V lookup: CDR1 SGHTA, CDR2 FQGNSA. The CDR3 runs to 13 residues. CDR3 amino acids: CASSLESGRELFF. The CDR3 DNA is TGTGCCAGCAGCTTAGAGTCCGGGAGGGAGCTGTTTTTT.

This clonotype was seen just once. This sequence joins TRBV10-3 and TRBJ2-7, with 14 nucleotides matching TRBD2. Germline values: CDR1 ENHRY, CDR2 SYGVKD. Trimming removed 8 bases from V and 6 bases from J; junction bases left unmatched: 3. This CDR3 has 13 amino acids. The CDR3 DNA follows: TGTGCCATCGGAGGGACTAGCGGGAGCGAGCAGTACTTC. It codes for CAIGGTSGSEQYF.

The rearrangement joins TRBV11-2 to TRBJ2-7, with TRBD1 matching 10 bases. The CDR3 sequence is 18 residues long. V lost 0 bases, J lost 3 bases, and 11 bases stayed unmatched. Germline V gives CDR1 SGHAT, CDR2 FQNNGV. CDR3 sequence reads: CASSLDSRGQGIFYEQYF. The CDR3 DNA is TGTGCCAGCAGCTTAGATTCAAGGGGACAGGGGATCTTCTACGAGCAGTACTTC.

This chain joins TRBV7-2 and TRBJ2-1; 11 positions match TRBD2. Germline V gene data show CDR1 as SGHTA and CDR2 as FQGNSA. Germline trimming cut 5 bases from V and 4 bases from J; bases unmatched to any gene: 7. This CDR3 region has 16 residues. CDR3 sequence (DNA): TGTGCCAGCAGCCGCGGGGGACTAGCGGTTTACAATGAGCAGTTCTTC. Translated: CASSRGGLAVYNEQFF. The whole variable domain, filled in from reference TRBV7-2 and TRBJ2-1, reads GAGVSQSPSNKVTEKGKDVELRCDPISGHTALYWYRQSLGQGLEFLIYFQGNSAPDKSGLPSDRFSAERTGGSVSTLTIQRTQQEDSAVYLCASSRGGLAVYNEQFFGPGTRLTVL.

A few counts support this clonotype. The V gene is TRBV12-3 or TRBV12-4, the J gene TRBJ2-4; D possibly corresponds to TRBD2 (6 bases). The V gene lost 8 bases and the J gene lost 0 bases, with 23 bases spanning the gap. There are 18 residues in the CDR3. The chain's CDR3 is CASAFGTEDYLAKNIQYF. The CDR3, as DNA: TGTGCCAGCGCATTCGGGACGGAGGACTATCTAGCCAAAAACATTCAGTACTTC.

The chain has TRBV6-2 or TRBV6-3 and TRBJ2-5, with D perhaps matching TRBD1 (5 bases). CDR3 length: 14 residues. V lost 5 bases, J lost 7 bases, and 17 bases lay in between. Germline lookup yields CDR1 MNHEY and CDR2 SVGEGT. CDR3 sequence (DNA): TGTGCCAGCAGTCCCCCCGACCCTCAGGGGACCCAGTACTTC. The encoded protein is CASSPPDPQGTQYF.

The chain has TRBV12-3 or TRBV12-4 and TRBJ2-3; 8 nucleotides agree with TRBD2. V lost 11 bases to trimming and J lost 1 base; unmatched junction nucleotides: 8. The CDR3 length is 14 residues. Written as DNA, the CDR3 is TGTGCCGCCTCCGGGACTAGGGGCACAGATACGCAGTATTTT. This sequence encodes CAASGTRGTDTQYF.

The sample holds a few counts of this clonotype. The chain has TRBV6-5 and TRBJ2-1; D call uncertain. Looked up from germline, CDR1 is MNHEY and CDR2 is SVGAGI. The CDR3 extends over 14 amino acids. The V gene lost 0 bases and the J gene lost 7 bases, with 10 bases spanning the gap. CDR3 bases: TGTGCCAGCAGTTACTCGACGAGCGCAAATGAGCAGTTCTTC. Translated: CASSYSTSANEQFF.

The J gene is TRBJ2-7, the V gene TRBV20-1; unclear D gene. The CDR3 runs to 14 residues. Germline-derived CDR1 and CDR2 are DFQATT and SNEGSKA (reference sequence). Between the trimmed V and J ends, which lost 0 bases and 4 bases, there was a span of 13 bases. CDR3 loop: CSARDRISEYEQYF. Written as DNA, the CDR3 is TGCAGTGCTAGAGATAGGATATCCGAGTACGAGCAGTACTTC.

This clonotype was seen more than once but under ten times. The chain combines TRBV2 with TRBJ2-1; unclear D gene. Trimming shortened V by 8 bases and J by 8 bases, and 10 bases separated the two germline ends. Looked up from germline, CDR1 is SNHLY and CDR2 is FYNNEI. The CDR3 extends over 11 amino acids. This CDR3 reads CASSTFDEQFF. The CDR3 region has the DNA TGTGCCAGCTCTACCTTCGATGAGCAGTTCTTC.